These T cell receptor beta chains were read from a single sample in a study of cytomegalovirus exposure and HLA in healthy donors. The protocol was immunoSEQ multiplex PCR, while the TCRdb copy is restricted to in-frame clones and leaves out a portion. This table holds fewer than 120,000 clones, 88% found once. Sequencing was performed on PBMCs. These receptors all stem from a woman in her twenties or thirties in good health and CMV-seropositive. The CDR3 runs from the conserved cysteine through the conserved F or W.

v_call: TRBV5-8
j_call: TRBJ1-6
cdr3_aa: CASSLSQNSPLHF

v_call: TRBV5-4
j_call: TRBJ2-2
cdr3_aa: CASSLVTVPGELFF

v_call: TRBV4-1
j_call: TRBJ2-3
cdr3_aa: CASSQVTSGARRTDTQYF

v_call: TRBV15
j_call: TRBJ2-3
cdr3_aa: CATSRRVAGGPDTQYF

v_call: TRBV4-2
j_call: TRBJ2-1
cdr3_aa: CASSQDPRGSYNEQFF

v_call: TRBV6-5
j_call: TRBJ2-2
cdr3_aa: CASSGLQGATGELFF

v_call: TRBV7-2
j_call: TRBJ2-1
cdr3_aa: CASSWALLWEQFF

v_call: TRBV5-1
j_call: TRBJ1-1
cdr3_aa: CASSLEQQNTEAFF

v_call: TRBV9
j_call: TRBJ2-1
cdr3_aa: CASSVGGSSNTYNEQFF

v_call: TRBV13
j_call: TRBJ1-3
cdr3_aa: CASSSGHPGNTIYF

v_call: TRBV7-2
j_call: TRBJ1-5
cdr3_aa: CASSKDRGNQPQHF

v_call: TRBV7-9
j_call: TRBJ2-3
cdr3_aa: CASSHWTGGATDTQYF

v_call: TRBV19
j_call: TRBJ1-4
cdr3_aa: CASSIRLRGEKLFF

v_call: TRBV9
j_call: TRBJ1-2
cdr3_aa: CASSVAAQGADGYTF

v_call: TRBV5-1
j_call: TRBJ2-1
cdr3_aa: CASSLGGTGGRGVNEQFF

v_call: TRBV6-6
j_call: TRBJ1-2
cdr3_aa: CVSRARDYGYTF

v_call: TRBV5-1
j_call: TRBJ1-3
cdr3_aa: CASSPGRISGNTIYF

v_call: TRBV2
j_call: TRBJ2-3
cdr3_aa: CASSGGADTQYF

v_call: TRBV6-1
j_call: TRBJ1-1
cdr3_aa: CASSLTGDTEAFF

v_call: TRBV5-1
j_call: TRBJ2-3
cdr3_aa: CASNSGRARTDTQYF